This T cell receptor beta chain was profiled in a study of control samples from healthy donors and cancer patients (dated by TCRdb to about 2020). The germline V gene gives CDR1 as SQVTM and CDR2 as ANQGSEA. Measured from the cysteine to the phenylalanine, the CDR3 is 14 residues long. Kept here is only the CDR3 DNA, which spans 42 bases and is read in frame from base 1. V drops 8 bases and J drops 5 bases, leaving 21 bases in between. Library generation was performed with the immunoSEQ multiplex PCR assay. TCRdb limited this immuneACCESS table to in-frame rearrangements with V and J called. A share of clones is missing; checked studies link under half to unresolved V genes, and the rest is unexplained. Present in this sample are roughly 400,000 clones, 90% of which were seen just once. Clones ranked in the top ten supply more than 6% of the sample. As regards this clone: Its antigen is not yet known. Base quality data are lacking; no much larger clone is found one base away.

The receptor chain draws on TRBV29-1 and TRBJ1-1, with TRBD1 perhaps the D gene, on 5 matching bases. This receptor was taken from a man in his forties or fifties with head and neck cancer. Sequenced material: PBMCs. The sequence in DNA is TGCAGCAGCCAAGTAACAGGAGGTTGGACTGAAGCTTTCTTT. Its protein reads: CSSQVTGGWTEAFF.